This T cell receptor beta chain was captured by sequencing in a study of OX40 agonist ivuxolimab in advanced cancers. This clone was detected only once. TCRdb's copy holds only in-frame clones and misses some; the assay was immunoSEQ multiplex PCR. Among around 66,000 clones, 87% were seen once, and the ten largest hold just over 2%. The CDR3 length is 11 residues. Deletions cut 3 bases from V and 6 bases from J, with 4 bases between. CDR1 MDHEN and CDR2 SYDVKM come from the germline V gene. The source of this sequence is an adult with an advanced solid tumor such as melanoma, head and neck, liver or kidney cancer. The source was CD4+ or CD8+ T cells sorted from blood, collected in a trial of the OX40 agonist ivuxolimab. The chain carries TRBV28 and TRBJ2-3, with D hard to call. CDR3 nucleotides: TGTGCCAGCAGTTTTAGGGATACGCAGTATTTT. Protein: CASSFRDTQYF.